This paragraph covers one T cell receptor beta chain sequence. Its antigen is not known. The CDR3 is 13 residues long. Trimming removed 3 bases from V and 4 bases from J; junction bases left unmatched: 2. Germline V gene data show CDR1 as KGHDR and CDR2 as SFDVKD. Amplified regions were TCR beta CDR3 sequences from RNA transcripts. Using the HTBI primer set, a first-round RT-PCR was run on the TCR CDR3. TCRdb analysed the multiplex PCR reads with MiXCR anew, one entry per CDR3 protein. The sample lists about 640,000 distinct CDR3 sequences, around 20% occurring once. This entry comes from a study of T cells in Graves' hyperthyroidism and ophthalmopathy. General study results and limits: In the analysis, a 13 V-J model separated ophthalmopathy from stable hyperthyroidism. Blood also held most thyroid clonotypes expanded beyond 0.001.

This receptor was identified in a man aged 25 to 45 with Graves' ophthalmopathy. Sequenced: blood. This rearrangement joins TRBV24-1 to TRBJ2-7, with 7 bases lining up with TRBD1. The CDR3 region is CATSDQGEYEQYF. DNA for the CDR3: TGTGCCACCAGTGATCAGGGGGAGTACGAGCAGTACTTC.